The 10 T cell receptor beta chains below all came from one sample that was sequenced in a study of CXCR3-negative and CXCR3-positive naive CD8 T cells. Carrying UMI labels, the TRB cDNA libraries were prepared through 5' RACE. Following a re-call of the 5' RACE reads, TCRdb has one entry per CDR3 protein and lacks DNA. The listing contains 75,000 to 100,000 distinct CDR3 sequences. The sequencing input was naive CXCR3- CD8+ T cells from blood. Documented subset: CD45RO-CCR7+CD27+CD95- naive CD8+ T cells lacking CXCR3 (TNR3-). Receptors were obtained from a human donor in good health. Some clones in this sample may be carry-over from other donors' samples.

The chain recombines TRBV29-1 with TRBJ2-5; TCRdb names TRBD1, which stays unverified in the absence of DNA. CDR3 length: 15 amino acids. CDR1 is SQVTM and CDR2 is ANQGSEA in the germline V gene. The CDR3: CSVVGLGQGEETQYF. The entire variable domain, with the rest obtained from reference TRBV29-1 and TRBJ2-5, is as follows: SAVISQKPSRDICQRGTSLTIQCQVDSQVTMMFWYRQQPGQSLTLIATANQGSEATYESGFVIDKFPISRPNLTFSTLTVSNMSPEDSSIYLCSVVGLGQGEETQYFGPGTRLLVL.

This sequence joins TRBV29-1 and TRBJ1-1; TCRdb reports TRBD1, a call that lacks DNA to check it against. Germline V gene sequence: CDR1 SQVTM, CDR2 ANQGSEA. This CDR3 is 12 amino acids long. The CDR3 loop is CSVGGPQGESFF.

The rearrangement uses TRBV19 and TRBJ2-7; TCRdb selects TRBD2, and the lack of DNA leaves this call unchecked. The CDR3 has 13 amino acids. CDR1 and CDR2 (germline): LNHDA, SQIVND (reference sequence). This chain's CDR3 is CASNPTEGYEQYF.

The CDR3 loop reads CSAMGNRDTNTEAFF. The chain uses TRBV29-1 and TRBJ1-1; checking the TCRdb D call of TRBD1 is not possible without DNA. CDR3 length: 15 amino acids. CDR1 is SQVTM, CDR2 ANQGSEA, per germline.

The chain is built from TRBV20-1 and TRBJ2-1; the TCRdb call, TRBD1, lacks DNA for checking. CDR1 is DFQATT and CDR2 is SNEGSKA in the germline V gene (reference sequence). This CDR3 is 16 amino acids long. The CDR3 protein is CSAREGGTGGINEQFF.

This clonotype is identified as medium-sized from frequency. The V call is TRBV6-1, the J call TRBJ2-7. The CDR3 is 15 residues long. Germline values: CDR1 MNHNS, CDR2 SASEGT. The chain's CDR3 is CASSDFFGPLYEQYF.

The CDR3 spells CASSYSAGGSYEQYF. The chain carries TRBV6-5 and TRBJ2-7; no DNA is available, so the TRBD1 call from TCRdb remains unchecked. The CDR3 length is 15 residues. The V gene's germline CDR1 is MNHEY and CDR2 SVGAGI.

The CDR3 sequence: CSVKETGRYNEQFF. This chain joins TRBV29-1 and TRBJ2-1; TCRdb's D call of TRBD1 is untestable without DNA. Germline values: CDR1 SQVTM, CDR2 ANQGSEA. This CDR3 spans 14 amino acids.

The chain joins TRBV29-1 to TRBJ2-7; the TRBD1 assignment by TCRdb is unverifiable without DNA. Germline V CDR1 and CDR2: SQVTM, ANQGSEA. The CDR3 covers 14 residues. The CDR3 is CSVEPSGTGYEQYF.

The chain couples TRBV28 to TRBJ2-7. The CDR3 has 14 amino acids. Germline CDR1 MDHEN, CDR2 SYDVKM. The CDR3: CASSLEVFSYEQYF.